A single sample is the source of the 14 T cell receptor beta chains below, sequenced in a study of T-cell reconstitution after alpha-beta-depleted transplantation in children. A library of TCRbeta sequences, prepared with unique molecular identifiers, was generated. A single record per CDR3 protein comes from TCRdb applying MiXCR to the PCR reads. The table shows approximately 190,000 distinct CDR3 sequences, with around 8.4% occurring only once. The sequencing used PBMCs, mostly from graft donor cells, collected 360 days after TCRalphabeta/CD19-depleted stem cell transplant. Every receptor here comes from a male patient aged 2-15 years who had a stem cell transplant for acute myeloid leukemia, so the T cells may come from the graft donor.

This clonotype appeared many times. V is TRBV9 and J is TRBJ2-1, with D possibly being TRBD2 (5 bases). V was trimmed by 4 bases and J by 4 bases, leaving 15 bases between them. Germline loops: CDR1 SGDLS, CDR2 YYNGEE. This CDR3 spans 15 amino acids. The CDR3 DNA reads TGTGCCAGCAGCACTAATAGTCGGGGTTACAATGAGCAGTTCTTC. It specifies CASSTNSRGYNEQFF. Full variable domain (remainder filled in from reference TRBV9 and TRBJ2-1): DSGVTQTPKHLITATGQRVTLRCSPRSGDLSVYWYQQSLDQGLQFLIQYYNGEERAKGNILERFSAQQFPDLHSELNLSSLELGDSALYFCASSTNSRGYNEQFFGPGTRLTVL.

The sample holds many counts of this clonotype. The chain joins TRBV12-3 or TRBV12-4 to TRBJ2-1; D gene ambiguous. The CDR3 is 13 amino acids. Trimming removed 6 bases at V and 2 bases at J, with 8 bases between. DNA for the CDR3: TGTGCCAGCAGCGTACTAACCTACAATGAGCAGTTCTTC. It encodes CASSVLTYNEQFF.

This clonotype was found many times. The CDR3: CASSLGLQETQYF. CDR3 sequence (DNA): TGCGCCAGCAGCCTAGGACTCCAAGAGACCCAGTACTTC. The chain joins TRBV5-1 to TRBJ2-5; tentatively, D is TRBD2 (5 bases). The CDR3 has 13 amino acids. The germline V gene encodes CDR1 SGHRS and CDR2 YFSETQ. V shed 4 bases and J shed 1 base, with 8 bases lying between them.

A word on this clonotype: A much larger clone is a single base away; this may be a read error. This rearrangement joins TRBV12-3 or TRBV12-4 to TRBJ2-5, with D possibly matching TRBD2 (7 bases). The CDR3 totals 14 residues. CDR3 amino acids: CASSQLARGETEYF. In nucleotides, the CDR3 is TGTGCCAGCAGCCAACTAGCGAGGGGGGAGACCGAGTACTTC.

The V gene is TRBV12-3 or TRBV12-4, the J gene TRBJ2-1, with D hard to call. The CDR3 extends over 13 amino acids. V lost 7 bases, J lost 9 bases, and 16 bases lay in between. The CDR3: CASIPFSGSEQFF. The CDR3 coding sequence is TGTGCCAGCATTCCTTTTAGTGGCAGTGAGCAGTTCTTC.

This clonotype was recorded a few times. The rearrangement links TRBV5-1 to TRBJ1-1; no definite D call. The germline CDR1 and CDR2 sequences are SGHRS and YFSETQ. The CDR3 covers 14 residues. V shed 5 bases and J shed 2 bases, with 13 bases lying between them. The CDR3 is CASRFARGNTEAFF. The DNA of the CDR3 is TGCGCCAGCAGATTCGCTCGCGGTAACACTGAAGCTTTCTTT.

This clonotype has a count of ten or more. This chain uses TRBV5-1 with TRBJ2-1; TRBD2 might be the D (7 bases). CDR1 is SGHRS and CDR2 is YFSETQ in the germline V gene. The germline V and J ends were trimmed by 7 bases and 4 bases, with 18 bases remaining between them. This CDR3 contains 15 residues. Here the CDR3 DNA reads TGCGCCAGCCGCCCAAGGGGGGGCCAATACAATGAGCAGTTCTTC. It codes for CASRPRGGQYNEQFF.

The rearrangement joins TRBV11-2 to TRBJ2-4; 7 nucleotides agree with TRBD1. Germline lookup yields CDR1 SGHAT and CDR2 FQNNGV. The junction had 4 bases not matched to a gene; V was cut back by 5 bases and J by 0 bases. There are 15 residues in the CDR3. This CDR3 is CASSHRGLAKNIQYF. The CDR3 DNA is TGTGCCAGCAGCCACAGGGGTTTAGCCAAAAACATTCAGTACTTC.

CDR3 region: CASSQALAVNEQFF. CDR3 bases: TGTGCCAGCAGCCAAGCCCTAGCGGTGAATGAGCAGTTCTTC. This rearrangement joins TRBV3-1 to TRBJ2-1; 7 nucleotides match TRBD2. V shed 1 base and J 7 bases; nucleotides not matched to a gene: 4. Germline CDR1 and CDR2: LGHDT and YNNKEL (reference sequence). The CDR3 length is 14 residues.

This chain connects TRBV11-1 to TRBJ2-1; D may be TRBD2 (6 bases). Trimming removed 1 base at V and 8 bases at J, with 21 bases between. CDR1 and CDR2 from the germline V gene are SGHAT and FQDESV (reference sequence). The length of the CDR3 is 17 residues. For the CDR3, the DNA is TGTGCCAGCAGCTTAGGTTTGGTCGGGAGAAAAGAATATGAGCAGTTCTTC. Protein: CASSLGLVGRKEYEQFF.

There are a few counts of this clonotype. J is TRBJ2-7 and V is TRBV2, with D uncertain. This CDR3 is built from 10 residues. The germline gives CDR1 SNHLY, CDR2 FYNNEI. V was cut by 7 bases and J by 5 bases, with 6 bases left in between. The CDR3 sequence: CASTNNEQYF. In DNA form, the CDR3 reads TGTGCCAGCACCAACAACGAGCAGTACTTC.

The chain combines TRBV6-6 with TRBJ2-7, with D unclear. CDR1 is MNHNY and CDR2 is SVGAGI in the germline V gene (reference sequence). The CDR3 contains 11 residues. V lost 7 bases and J 1 base, leaving 5 bases between the germline ends. The CDR3 loop is CASTGSYEQYF. CDR3 DNA sequence: TGTGCCAGCACTGGGTCCTACGAGCAGTACTTC.

This clonotype has more than one count but fewer than ten. The CDR3 DNA follows: TGTGCCAGCAGCGCCTCGACTAGCGATGCCTACGAGCAGTACTTC. Its protein product is CASSASTSDAYEQYF. This sequence joins TRBV5-5 and TRBJ2-7, with 8 bases lining up with TRBD2. The CDR3 sequence is 15 residues long. The V segment lost 4 bases and the J segment 2 bases; nucleotides outside the gene matches: 8. Germline V lookup: CDR1 SGHKS, CDR2 YYEKEE (reference sequence).

This clonotype showed up just a few times. The chain joins TRBV20-1 to TRBJ2-1; D call uncertain. The length of the CDR3 is 14 residues. Germline CDR1 and CDR2: DFQATT and SNEGSKA (reference sequence). The V and J ends lost 0 bases and 3 bases respectively, with 9 bases between them. The CDR3 DNA is TGCAGTGCTAGAGATCCCAGCTACTACAATGAGCAGTTCTTC. Its protein is CSARDPSYYNEQFF.